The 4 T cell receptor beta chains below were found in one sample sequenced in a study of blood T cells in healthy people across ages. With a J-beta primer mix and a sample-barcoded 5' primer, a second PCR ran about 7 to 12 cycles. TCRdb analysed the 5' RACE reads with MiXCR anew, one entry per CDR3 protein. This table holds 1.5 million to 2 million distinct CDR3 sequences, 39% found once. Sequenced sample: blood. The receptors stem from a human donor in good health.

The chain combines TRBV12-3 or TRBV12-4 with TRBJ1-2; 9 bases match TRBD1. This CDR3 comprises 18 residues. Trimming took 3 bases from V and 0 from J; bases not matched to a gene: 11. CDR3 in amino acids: CASSFFGGQGSTNYGYTF. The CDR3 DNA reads TGTGCCAGCAGTTTTTTTGGGGGACAGGGAAGCACTAACTATGGCTACACCTTC.

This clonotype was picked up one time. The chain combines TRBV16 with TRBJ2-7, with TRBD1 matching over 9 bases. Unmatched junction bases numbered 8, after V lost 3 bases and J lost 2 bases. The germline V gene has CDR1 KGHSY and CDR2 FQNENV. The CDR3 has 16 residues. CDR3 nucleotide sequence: TGTGCCAGCAGCCATCCCGGGACAGGGATAACCTACGAGCAGTACTTC. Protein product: CASSHPGTGITYEQYF.

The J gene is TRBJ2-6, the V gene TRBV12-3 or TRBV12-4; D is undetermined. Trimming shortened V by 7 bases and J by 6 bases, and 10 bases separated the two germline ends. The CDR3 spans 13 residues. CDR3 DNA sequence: TGTGCCAGCACCCGAAGACAGGCCAACGTCCTGACTTTC. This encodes CASTRRQANVLTF.

The CDR3 here is CASSLVRGSPYEQYF. CDR3 DNA sequence: TGTGCCAGCAGCTTGGTCAGGGGGAGCCCCTACGAGCAGTACTTC. The chain carries TRBV5-5 and TRBJ2-7; 7 nucleotides agree with TRBD1. Losses at the gene ends were 0 bases for V and 2 bases for J; bases not matched to a gene: 5. In germline, CDR1 is SGHKS, CDR2 YYEKEE (reference sequence). CDR3 length equals 15 residues.